Listed below are T cell receptor beta chains from one sample, sequenced in a study of T cell responses to AZD1222 COVID-19 vaccine. TCRdb's table, derived via immunoSEQ multiplex PCR, lists solely in-frame clones and lacks some. The sample lists 75,000 to 90,000 clones, 91% seen once, with less than 35% in the top ten. The material sequenced was peripheral blood, taken 28 days after the second AZD1222 dose. These receptors were obtained from an adult who received the AZD1222 COVID-19 vaccine. CDR3s include the opening cysteine and the closing phenylalanine or tryptophan. Fields, in order: D gene, CDR3 length, clone size, J gene, V gene, CDR3 DNA, CDR3 protein. The D gene is left open where the match is weak. For some rows the clone size is stated as once, few or many, or as a class when expanded; others skip it.

- | 15 | - | TRBJ2-5 | TRBV5-6 | TGTGCCAGCAGCTTAAGGAGTGGAGACCAAGAGACCCAGTACTTC | CASSLRSGDQETQYF
TRBD2 | 14 | - | TRBJ2-7 | TRBV7-9 | TGTGCCAGCAGCCCTAGCGGGAGACTGGGCGAGCAGTACTTC | CASSPSGRLGEQYF
- | 13 | - | TRBJ2-2 | TRBV5-5 | TGTGCCAGCAGCCGCGGGACAACCGGGGAGCTGTTTTTT | CASSRGTTGELFF
TRBD1 | 15 | - | TRBJ2-1 | TRBV24-1 | TGTGCCACCAGTGACCCGGGACAGGGAAACAATGAGCAGTTCTTC | CATSDPGQGNNEQFF
TRBD2 | 16 | - | TRBJ2-1 | TRBV28 | TGTGCCAGCAGTGAGATTGGGCTAGCGGGAGGGAATGAGCAGTTCTTC | CASSEIGLAGGNEQFF
- | 14 | - | TRBJ2-7 | TRBV10-1 | TGCGCCAGCAGTGGACTAACCCTGTCCTACGAGCAGTACTTC | CASSGLTLSYEQYF
TRBD1 | 14 | - | TRBJ1-2 | TRBV28 | TGTGCCAGCAGTTCGGACAGGGTAGGATATGGCTACACCTTC | CASSSDRVGYGYTF
- | 11 | - | TRBJ2-3 | TRBV20-1 | TGCAGTGCCGGGACCTCGGATACGCAGTATTTT | CSAGTSDTQYF
- | 17 | - | TRBJ2-6 | TRBV11-2 | TGTGCCAGCAGGGGCCTTTGGCAGCGGGCCACGGGCAACGTCCTGACTTTC | CASRGLWQRATGNVLTF
TRBD2 | 15 | - | TRBJ2-1 | TRBV10-3 | TGTGCCATCAGCCCAGGACTAGCGAGAAATAATGAGCAGTTCTTC | CAISPGLARNNEQFF
TRBD1 | 15 | - | TRBJ2-5 | TRBV9 | TGTGCCAGCAGCGTCTCCGGGACAGTACAAGAGACCCAGTACTTC | CASSVSGTVQETQYF
- | 14 | - | TRBJ1-1 | TRBV18 | TGTGCCAGCTCACCCAACAGGGAGAACACTGAAGCTTTCTTT | CASSPNRENTEAFF
TRBD1 | 14 | once | TRBJ2-7 | TRBV2 | TGTGCCAGCAGTCCTCAGGGGGCGACGGTCGAGCAGTACTTC | CASSPQGATVEQYF
TRBD2 | 15 | - | TRBJ2-7 | TRBV27 | TGTGCCAGCAGGAGGGGAGCGGGACTAGGTTACGAGCAGTACTTC | CASRRGAGLGYEQYF
TRBD1 | 16 | - | TRBJ1-1 | TRBV28 | TGTGCCAGCACCACCCTGGACAGGGCCCAGAACACTGAAGCTTTCTTT | CASTTLDRAQNTEAFF
- | 12 | - | TRBJ2-3 | TRBV13 | TGTGCCAGCAGCCGAGACACAGATACGCAGTATTTT | CASSRDTDTQYF
- | 12 | few | TRBJ1-6 | TRBV30 | TGTGCCTGGAGAGACGGGACCGGGACTCTCCACTTT | CAWRDGTGTLHF
TRBD2 | 16 | - | TRBJ2-3 | TRBV6-2/TRBV6-3 | TGTGCCAGCAGTACTCGGACTAGCGGCCCCGGAGATACGCAGTATTTT | CASSTRTSGPGDTQYF
- | 13 | - | TRBJ2-5 | TRBV2 | TGTGCCAGCATAACGGGGCCGCAAGAGACCCAGTACTTC | CASITGPQETQYF
TRBD2 | 15 | - | TRBJ2-2 | TRBV7-2 | TGTGCCAGCACCAGACTAGCGGGTTTTACCGGGGAGCTGTTTTTT | CASTRLAGFTGELFF
- | 15 | - | TRBJ2-7 | TRBV6-5 | TGTGCCAGCAGTTCTACAGGGTCGGGCTCCTACGAGCAGTACTTC | CASSSTGSGSYEQYF
- | 13 | few | TRBJ1-1 | TRBV5-1 | TGCGCCAGCAGCTTAGACAGCTGGACTGAAGCTTTCTTT | CASSLDSWTEAFF
- | 14 | - | TRBJ1-5 | TRBV24-1 | TGTGCCACCAGTGCGGTGGGACCCAACCCCCCCCAGCATTTT | CATSAVGPNPPQHF
TRBD1 | 16 | - | TRBJ1-2 | TRBV6-5 | TGTGCCAGCAGTTACGAAGCCGGGACAGGTCTGTTAGGCTACACCTTC | CASSYEAGTGLLGYTF
TRBD1 | 14 | - | TRBJ1-2 | TRBV12-5 | TGTGCTAGTGGTTTGGGACAGGGGGCTCATGGCTACACCTTC | CASGLGQGAHGYTF
TRBD2 | 15 | once | TRBJ2-7 | TRBV28 | TGTGCCAGCAGTCTGTTAGCGGGTGGTACATACGAGCAGTACTTC | CASSLLAGGTYEQYF
TRBD2 | 16 | - | TRBJ2-1 | TRBV24-1 | TGTGCCACCAGTGACCCGGGGAGCGGGAGCTCAAATGAGCAGTTCTTC | CATSDPGSGSSNEQFF
TRBD2 | 18 | - | TRBJ2-1 | TRBV24-1 | TGTGCCACCAGTGACTCGGGACTAGCGGGGACCTCCTACAATGAGCAGTTCTTC | CATSDSGLAGTSYNEQFF
TRBD2 | 15 | - | TRBJ2-3 | TRBV3-1/TRBV3-2 | TGTGCCAGCAGCGGACTAGCGGGAAAAAAATATACGCAGTATTTT | CASSGLAGKKYTQYF
TRBD1 | 16 | - | TRBJ2-1 | TRBV5-4 | TGTGCCAGCAGCTTGGGGACAGGGGGGTTTTACAATGAGCAGTTCTTC | CASSLGTGGFYNEQFF
- | 15 | - | TRBJ2-3 | TRBV12-5 | TGTGCTAGTGGTTCCGGGACGGGGGACGGGGATACGCAGTATTTT | CASGSGTGDGDTQYF
TRBD1 | 14 | once | TRBJ2-7 | TRBV5-4 | TGTGCCAGCAGCTCACAGGGGGCGCGCTACGAGCAGTACTTC | CASSSQGARYEQYF
TRBD2 | 18 | - | TRBJ2-1 | TRBV19 | TGTGCCAGTAGTATAGCTAGCGGGAGTCTCGTCTCCTACAATGAGCAGTTCTTC | CASSIASGSLVSYNEQFF
TRBD1 | 18 | - | TRBJ1-4 | TRBV4-1 | TGCGCCAGCAGCCAAGATCCTGAAAGGACAGGGCTTAATGAAAAACTGTTTTTT | CASSQDPERTGLNEKLFF
- | 15 | - | TRBJ1-1 | TRBV6-2/TRBV6-3 | TGTGCCAGCAGTTACGGGGGGGATGTGGTCACTGAAGCTTTCTTT | CASSYGGDVVTEAFF
- | 14 | - | TRBJ1-1 | TRBV10-3 | TGTGCCATCAGTGAGGGATCTGTAAACACTGAAGCTTTCTTT | CAISEGSVNTEAFF
TRBD2 | 16 | - | TRBJ2-3 | TRBV27 | TGTGCCAGCAGTATCCGACTAGCGGGAGTTGCAGATACGCAGTATTTT | CASSIRLAGVADTQYF
TRBD1 | 16 | - | TRBJ1-1 | TRBV5-1 | TGCGCCAGCAGCTTTGGCCAGGGGGCATATGGAACTGAAGCTTTCTTT | CASSFGQGAYGTEAFF
TRBD2 | 15 | - | TRBJ2-7 | TRBV9 | TGTGCCAGCAGCCCTTTAGCGGGAGGGTCCGACGAGCAGTACTTC | CASSPLAGGSDEQYF
TRBD1 | 15 | - | TRBJ2-5 | TRBV7-3 | TGTGCCAGCAGCCCCCAGGGACAGCCACAAGAGACCCAGTACTTC | CASSPQGQPQETQYF